This TCR beta chain was found in a study of human thymus T cells. Study observations and caveats: Related studies found that unrelated individuals share highly overlapping thymic repertoires. Thymic as well as blood repertoires seemed to favor certain V and J genes unevenly.

About this clone itself: Its antigen is as yet unknown.

Trimming took 1 base from V and 2 from J, leaving 13 bases between them. The CDR3 sequence is 16 residues long. Germline V gene data show CDR1 as PRHDT and CDR2 as FYEKMQ (reference sequence). From resections taken during corrective heart surgery, the thymus tissue was obtained. Those donating were healthy Finnish infants in corrective surgery for congenital heart defects. Only in-frame clones appear in the TCRdb table, and some are missing; sequencing was by immunoSEQ multiplex PCR. This repertoire shows tens of thousands of clones, around 95% found once; its top ten account for approximately 0.031%.

The sample consisted of thymus tissue. The V gene is TRBV13, the J gene TRBJ2-3; no firm D call. The TCR was taken from a girl less than two years old with a congenital heart defect but otherwise immunologically healthy. CDR3 sequence (DNA): TGTGCCAGCAGCTTAGCCCGGAGAAATCTCACAGATACGCAGTATTTT. It is translated as CASSLARRNLTDTQYF.